The clone carrying this T cell receptor beta chain was detected a few times. Trimming took 7 bases from V and 0 from J, leaving 13 bases between them. CDR3 length: 15 amino acids. The sample is drawn from a study of CD8+ T cells in alopecia areata. Sequencing used cDNA as its template, made by extracting RNA and reverse transcribing it. Only in-frame clones appear in the TCRdb table, and some are missing; sequencing was by immunoSEQ multiplex PCR. In the table there are over 150,000 clones, about three fifths of which are singletons. The treatment: oral pan-JAK inhibitor, 5-10 mg twice daily. The receptor comes from a human donor with alopecia areata. The gene calls are TRBV23-1 and TRBJ2-1; D is unclear. TRBV23-1 carries the ORF label, with uncertain function. The source was CD4+ T cells sorted from blood, collected at week 4, from a patient treated with tofacitinib. The CDR3 spells CASTKHISSYNEQFF. The CDR3 DNA follows: TGCGCCAGCACAAAGCACATAAGCTCCTACAATGAGCAGTTCTTC.